This T cell receptor beta chain was identified during a study of T cells expressing NK-cell markers. Whole-study results and caveats: Top CD8+ clonotypes included the dominant CD3+CD56+NKG2C+ clonotypes in 6 or 7 donors.

From its re-call of the 5' RACE reads, TCRdb lists each CDR3 protein once, without DNA. The listing contains 350,000 to 400,000 distinct CDR3 sequences. In the case of this clonotype: The target antigen is unknown.

The CDR3 spans 15 residues. Germline V CDR1 and CDR2: SGDLS, YYNGEE. The chain couples TRBV9 to TRBJ1-6. Sequencing input: blood T cells: a sorted CD56 or NKG2C T cell subset, CD4+ or CD8+ T cells, or bulk PBMC T cells (not recorded which). The source is a woman between 50 and 59 years old in good health. The CDR3 sequence is CASSLLDLRNSPLHF.